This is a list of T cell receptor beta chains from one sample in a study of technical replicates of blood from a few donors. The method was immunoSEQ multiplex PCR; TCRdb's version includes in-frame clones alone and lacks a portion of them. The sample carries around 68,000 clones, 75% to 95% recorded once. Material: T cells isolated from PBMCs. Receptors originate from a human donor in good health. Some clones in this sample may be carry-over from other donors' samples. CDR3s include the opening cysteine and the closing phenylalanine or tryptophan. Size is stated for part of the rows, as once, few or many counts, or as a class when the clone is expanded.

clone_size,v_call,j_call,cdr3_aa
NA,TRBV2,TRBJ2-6,CASSPLSGANVLTF
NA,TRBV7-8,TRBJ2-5,CASSLKRVGETQYF
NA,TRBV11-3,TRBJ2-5,CASSLVQGGTQYF
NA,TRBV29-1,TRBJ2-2,CSVGGTGINTGELFF
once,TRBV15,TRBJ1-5,CATSRGWQANQPQHF
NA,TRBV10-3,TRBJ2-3,CAIRPGLASTDTQYF
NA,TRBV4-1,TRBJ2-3,CASSQDRDTQYF
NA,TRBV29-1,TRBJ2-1,CSVEGGRLSNEQFF
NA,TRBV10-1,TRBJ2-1,CASSDPQDARGQFF
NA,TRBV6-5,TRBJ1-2,CASSLRGGDYGYTF
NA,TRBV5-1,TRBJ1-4,CASSLSWSVNEKLFF
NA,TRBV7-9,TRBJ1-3,CASSPGTTGNTIYF
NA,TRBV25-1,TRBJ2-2,CASTHTGELFF
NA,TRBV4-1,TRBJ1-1,CASSRGKGNTEAFF
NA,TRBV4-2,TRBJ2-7,CASSQAPLVQQYF
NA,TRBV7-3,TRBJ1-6,CASSLTGTGVPHSPLHF
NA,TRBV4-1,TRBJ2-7,CASSQETQLHYEQYF
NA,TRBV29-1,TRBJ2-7,CSVQGQGNYEQYF
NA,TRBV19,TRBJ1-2,CASSVTVDGYTF
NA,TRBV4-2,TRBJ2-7,CASSFNLENYEQYF
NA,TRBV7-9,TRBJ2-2,CASSSGLGELFF
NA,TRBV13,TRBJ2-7,CASSFRDRANEQYF
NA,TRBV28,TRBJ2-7,CASSLYPGDRVYEQYF
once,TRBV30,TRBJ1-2,CAWSPDRLRDTF
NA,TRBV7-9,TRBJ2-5,CASSLVSVEGGTQYF
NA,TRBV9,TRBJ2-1,CASSGPGLALNEQFF
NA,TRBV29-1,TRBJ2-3,CSVEASGMGTDTQYF